These 4 T cell receptor beta chains were all obtained from the same sample, sequenced in a study of T cells after yellow fever vaccination. TCRdb independently ran MiXCR on the 5' RACE reads; one entry per CDR3 protein. The profile shows around 300,000 distinct CDR3 sequences, approximately 4% of them singletons. Sample: PBMCs, taken 5 days after the yellow fever booster vaccination. These receptors all come from a man aged 18 to 30 who received the YFV17D yellow fever vaccine.

This clonotype was counted between two and nine times. The chain links TRBV5-1 to TRBJ1-1; 7 positions match TRBD1. Germline CDR1 and CDR2: SGHRS and YFSETQ. V dropped 0 bases and J dropped 0; count of bases not matched to a gene: 8. This CDR3 is built from 17 residues. CDR3 sequence (DNA): TGCGCCAGCAGCTTGGTAGGACAGGCGTATTTGAACACTGAAGCTTTCTTT. Amino acid sequence: CASSLVGQAYLNTEAFF.

This clonotype was detected ten times or more. CDR3 DNA: TGTGCCACCGTGAGGGACAGGGCCAGCTCTGGGGCCAACGTCCTGACTTTC. Its protein is CATVRDRASSGANVLTF. The chain joins TRBV15 to TRBJ2-6, with 9 positions matching TRBD1. The trim removed 8 bases at V and 0 bases at J, leaving 8 bases unmatched. Germline CDR1 and CDR2: LNHNV and YYDKDF (reference sequence). The CDR3 is made up of 17 amino acids. Filled out from reference TRBV15 and TRBJ2-6, the complete variable domain reads DAMVIQNPRYQVTQFGKPVTLSCSQTLNHNVMYWYQQKSSQAPKLLFHYYDKDFNNEADTPDNFQSRRPNTSFCFLDIRSPGLGDTAMYLCATVRDRASSGANVLTFGAGSRLTVL.

The rearrangement links TRBV6-6 to TRBJ2-5; D might be TRBD1 (5 bases). The germline CDR1 and CDR2 sequences are MNHNY and SVGAGI (reference sequence). This CDR3 comprises 16 residues. With 0 bases removed from V and 4 bases from J, the gap between germline ends came to 15 bases. The CDR3 reads CASSYSPQGMGETQYF. The CDR3 DNA sequence: TGTGCCAGCAGTTACTCCCCCCAGGGAATGGGAGAGACCCAGTACTTC.

This chain joins TRBV18 and TRBJ2-7, with 11 bases fitting TRBD1. The V segment lost 1 base and the J segment 3 bases; nucleotides outside the gene matches: 5. The CDR3 totals 16 residues. Germline V gives CDR1 KGHSH, CDR2 LQKENI. In DNA, the CDR3 is TGTGCCAGCTCACCACGGACAGGGGGCATGATCTACGAGCAGTACTTC. Encoded protein: CASSPRTGGMIYEQYF.